The clone carrying this T cell receptor (beta chain) was seen a handful of times. Trimming pared 6 bases from V and 6 bases from J, leaving 18 bases between. The length of the CDR3 is 15 residues. The data were taken from a study of response to subunit inactivated influenza vaccine. From the RT-PCR reads, TCRdb called clonotypes with MiXCR, one entry per CDR3 protein. The data hold hundreds of thousands of distinct CDR3 sequences, with 15% to 18% observed a single time. Sample: PBMCs from blood, taken approximately 13 days after vaccination. The sequence was obtained from a man aged 50 to 60 who received an inactivated influenza vaccine. The chain joins TRBV12-3 or TRBV12-4 to TRBJ2-1; tentatively, D is TRBD1 (5 bases). The CDR3 spells CASRPAAGQLNEQFF. Written as DNA, the CDR3 is TGTGCCAGCAGGCCGGCGGCAGGGCAGCTCAATGAGCAGTTCTTC.